The rows below give T cell receptor beta chains drawn from one sample of a study of tumor-infiltrating lymphocytes in primary liver carcinoma. TCRdb recomputed calls from the multiplex PCR reads with MiXCR, one row per CDR3 protein. The table has 100,000 to 150,000 distinct CDR3 sequences, 50% to 80% seen once. Sequenced material: liver tumor tissue from sampling region 3. Source of these receptors: a woman aged 60 to 75 with primary liver carcinoma and hepatitis B virus infection. Each CDR3 is given with its conserved first and last residue. Fields, in order: J gene, V gene, CDR3 protein.

j_gene: TRBJ1-4
v_gene: TRBV7-9
CDR3aa: CANSSWAVPNEKLFF

j_gene: TRBJ2-7
v_gene: TRBV29-1
CDR3aa: CSVAPGTSSYEEYF

j_gene: TRBJ1-3
v_gene: TRBV11-2
CDR3aa: CASAHSGTIYF

j_gene: TRBJ1-5
v_gene: TRBV3-1
CDR3aa: CASSQDRDQPQHF

j_gene: TRBJ2-5
v_gene: TRBV29-1
CDR3aa: CSVDPGFGFAETQYF

j_gene: TRBJ2-7
v_gene: TRBV4-1
CDR3aa: CASSQVGTYEQYF

j_gene: TRBJ2-1
v_gene: TRBV21-1
CDR3aa: CASSALALAGYNEQFF

j_gene: TRBJ2-7
v_gene: TRBV4-2
CDR3aa: CASSLGLAGVYGQYF

j_gene: TRBJ2-1
v_gene: TRBV11-2
CDR3aa: CASSRLNPVVDNGQFF

j_gene: TRBJ2-7
v_gene: TRBV6-6
CDR3aa: CASRLDLSYEQYF

j_gene: TRBJ1-4
v_gene: TRBV7-3
CDR3aa: CASRRQGTNEKLFF

j_gene: TRBJ2-3
v_gene: TRBV6-2/TRBV6-3
CDR3aa: CASSYHAGDTQYF

j_gene: TRBJ2-3
v_gene: TRBV11-2
CDR3aa: CASSYDRGGDTQYF

j_gene: TRBJ2-7
v_gene: TRBV6-1
CDR3aa: CASKVELADRREQYF

j_gene: TRBJ2-1
v_gene: TRBV12-3/TRBV12-4
CDR3aa: CASSLNRGHEQFF

j_gene: TRBJ2-7
v_gene: TRBV11-2
CDR3aa: CASSLIGSPFEQYF

j_gene: TRBJ2-1
v_gene: TRBV11-3
CDR3aa: CISSLGAHGRKEQFF

j_gene: TRBJ1-5
v_gene: TRBV11-2
CDR3aa: CASSPTGGDDRPQHF

j_gene: TRBJ1-4
v_gene: TRBV5-1
CDR3aa: CASSSTGEGYEKLFF

j_gene: TRBJ2-1
v_gene: TRBV6-5
CDR3aa: CACRRETSEYNEQFF

j_gene: TRBJ1-2
v_gene: TRBV28
CDR3aa: CASSFGGGTGYTF

j_gene: TRBJ2-3
v_gene: TRBV12-3/TRBV12-4
CDR3aa: CASSLRKEGDTQYF

j_gene: TRBJ2-7
v_gene: TRBV28
CDR3aa: CTSKDGTVAHEQYF

j_gene: TRBJ2-1
v_gene: TRBV18
CDR3aa: CASSRGNRNNEQFF

j_gene: TRBJ2-7
v_gene: TRBV4-1
CDR3aa: CASSQGQPYEQYF

j_gene: TRBJ1-2
v_gene: TRBV29-1
CDR3aa: CSVEDPRNRLGYTF

j_gene: TRBJ1-2
v_gene: TRBV12-3/TRBV12-4
CDR3aa: CASSPNRDPTYGYTF

j_gene: TRBJ2-2
v_gene: TRBV28
CDR3aa: CASSLAGSSTEDLFF

j_gene: TRBJ2-2
v_gene: TRBV4-1
CDR3aa: CASSRRADNTGELFF

j_gene: TRBJ1-1
v_gene: TRBV6-2/TRBV6-3
CDR3aa: CASSWQTGTEAFF

j_gene: TRBJ2-3
v_gene: TRBV11-2
CDR3aa: CASSFGPGRTDTQYF